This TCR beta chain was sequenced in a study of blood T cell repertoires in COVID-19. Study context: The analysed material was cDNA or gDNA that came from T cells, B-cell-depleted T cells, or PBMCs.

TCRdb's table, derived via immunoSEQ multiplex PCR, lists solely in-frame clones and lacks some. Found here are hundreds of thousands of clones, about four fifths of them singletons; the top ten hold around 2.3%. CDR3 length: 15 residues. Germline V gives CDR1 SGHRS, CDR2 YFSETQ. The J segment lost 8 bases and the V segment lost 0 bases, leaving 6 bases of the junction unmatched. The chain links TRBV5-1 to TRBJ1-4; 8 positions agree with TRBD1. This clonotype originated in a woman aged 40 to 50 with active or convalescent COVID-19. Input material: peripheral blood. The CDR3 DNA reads TGCGCCAGCAGCTTGGGCTGGACAGGGTACGAAAAACTGTTTTTT. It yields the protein CASSLGWTGYEKLFF.